The 27 T cell receptor beta chains given below trace back to one sample, sequenced in a study of cytomegalovirus exposure and HLA in healthy donors. PCR used 60 Vbeta primers and 13 Jbeta primers. Generated by immunoSEQ multiplex PCR, the TCRdb table keeps only in-frame clones and is missing some. Among under 150,000 clones listed, around 79% were seen once. Sequencing was carried out using PBMCs. Receptor source: a female donor in good health and CMV-seronegative.

The chain is built from TRBV4-3 and TRBJ1-1; 8 bases are shared with TRBD1. With V trimmed by 3 bases and J by 1 base, 7 bases remained unmatched. Germline assignment: CDR1 LGHNA and CDR2 YSLEER. The CDR3 is 16 amino acids. CDR3 sequence (DNA): TGCGCCAGCAGCCATCCCTCGGGACAGGAGAACACTGAAGCTTTCTTT. This translates into CASSHPSGQENTEAFF.

The V and J genes are TRBV7-2 and TRBJ1-2; no clear D. V was pared by 1 base and J by 0 bases, with 15 bases between. Germline V gene data show CDR1 as SGHTA and CDR2 as FQGNSA. CDR3 length: 17 amino acids. As DNA, the CDR3 is TGTGCCAGCAGCTTAGATGGCGGCATCCCAGCTAACTATGGCTACACCTTC. Amino acid sequence: CASSLDGGIPANYGYTF.

V and J are TRBV5-5 and TRBJ2-1, with a weak D call TRBD2 (6 bases). This CDR3 spans 15 amino acids. The V gene lost 4 bases and the J gene lost 3 bases, with 14 bases spanning the gap. Looked up from germline, CDR1 is SGHKS and CDR2 is YYEKEE (reference sequence). DNA of the CDR3: TGTGCCAGCAGCCCACGGGCCGGGGGCTACAATGAGCAGTTCTTC. This codes for CASSPRAGGYNEQFF.

The chain carries TRBV30 and TRBJ2-5, with 8 bases aligning to TRBD2. The CDR3 totals 15 residues. Germline CDR1 reads GTSNPN; CDR2 reads SVGIG (reference sequence). Losses at the gene ends were 5 bases for V and 6 bases for J; bases not matched to a gene: 14. The CDR3 protein is CAWPWAGGSRKTQYF. The CDR3 DNA reads TGTGCCTGGCCGTGGGCGGGGGGCTCACGAAAGACCCAGTACTTC.

A single count supports this clone. This chain uses TRBV7-3 with TRBJ2-5, with 7 bases matching TRBD2. V shed 2 bases and J 5 bases; nucleotides not matched to a gene: 8. The CDR3 length is 15 residues. The germline CDR1 and CDR2 sequences are SGHTA and FQGTGA. Here the CDR3 DNA reads TGTGCCAGCAGCTTATGGGCTAGCGGCCAGGAGACCCAGTACTTC. Translation: CASSLWASGQETQYF.

This chain uses TRBV27 with TRBJ1-2, with 9 bases fitting TRBD1. Germline V gene sequence: CDR1 MNHEY, CDR2 SMNVEV (reference sequence). Trimming cost V 4 bases and J 8 bases; bases outside gene matches: 8. This CDR3 region has 14 residues. The CDR3 region has the DNA TGTGCCAGCAGTTCCAACAGGGGGCGCGAGGGCTACACCTTC. It is translated as CASSSNRGREGYTF.

The rearrangement uses TRBV5-4 and TRBJ2-7, with D unclear. Per germline, CDR1 SGHNT and CDR2 YYREEE (reference sequence). The CDR3 loop spans 14 amino acids. The germline V and J ends were trimmed by 4 bases and 1 base, with 12 bases remaining between them. For the CDR3, the DNA is TGTGCCAGCAGCCCGGAGCAGACGTCCTACGAGCAGTACTTC. Translating it yields CASSPEQTSYEQYF.

This rearrangement joins TRBV6-6 to TRBJ2-2; D remains unclear. Germline V gene data show CDR1 as MNHNY and CDR2 as SVGAGI (reference sequence). The CDR3 contains 15 residues. Trimming stripped 7 bases from V and 7 bases from J, with 19 bases between. CDR3: CASNLRSPANGELFF. The CDR3 nucleotides are TGTGCCAGCAACCTGAGGTCCCCAGCCAACGGGGAGCTGTTTTTT.

This chain uses TRBV5-5 with TRBJ1-2; 9 positions match TRBD1. Losses at the gene ends were 3 bases for V and 4 bases for J; bases not matched to a gene: 10. The CDR3 totals 16 residues. CDR1 is SGHKS, CDR2 YYEKEE, per germline (reference sequence). CDR3 nucleotides: TGTGCCAGCAGCTGGACACAGGGGGCGCGGGGCTATGGCTACACCTTC. It specifies CASSWTQGARGYGYTF. Using reference TRBV5-5 and TRBJ1-2 for the parts outside the CDR3, the full variable domain is DAGVTQSPTHLIKTRGQQVTLRCSPISGHKSVSWYQQVLGQGPQFIFQYYEKEERGRGNFPDRFSARQFPNYSSELNVNALLLGDSALYLCASSWTQGARGYGYTFGSGTRLTVV.

The V gene is TRBV2, the J gene TRBJ2-3, with TRBD2 matching over 8 bases. Unmatched junction bases numbered 4, after V lost 4 bases and J lost 1 base. CDR3 length: 15 amino acids. The germline V gene encodes CDR1 SNHLY and CDR2 FYNNEI. In nucleotides, the CDR3 is TGTGCCAGCAGTGGTAATAGCGGGGGCACAGATACGCAGTATTTT. It yields the protein CASSGNSGGTDTQYF.

In regard to this clone: Other DNA sequences of this sample code for an identical CDR3. CDR3 in DNA: TGTGCCAGCAGCTTACGGGGCTATGGCTACACCTTC. Translation gives CASSLRGYGYTF. The V gene is TRBV7-9, the J gene TRBJ1-2; D unresolved. Between the trimmed V and J ends, which lost 2 bases and 4 bases, there was a span of 5 bases. Germline V gene data show CDR1 as SEHNR and CDR2 as FQNEAQ (reference sequence). The CDR3 has 12 amino acids.

This clone was observed a single time. V and J are TRBV5-4 and TRBJ2-1; TRBD2 might be the D (6 bases). V was shortened by 0 bases and J by 10 bases, with 8 bases between the two germline ends. Germline loops: CDR1 SGHNT, CDR2 YYREEE (reference sequence). CDR3 length: 12 amino acids. The CDR3, as DNA: TGTGCCAGCAGCTTGGATAGCGGCGAGCAGTTCTTC. This translates into CASSLDSGEQFF.

V gene TRBV7-3 combines with J gene TRBJ2-3; no reliable D call. Germline lookup yields CDR1 SGHTA and CDR2 FQGTGA. The V end was cut by 5 bases, the J end by 5 bases, with 11 bases between. The CDR3 loop spans 13 amino acids. The CDR3 nucleotides are TGTGCCAGCAGCAGGAGCTATCAAGATACGCAGTATTTT. Its translation: CASSRSYQDTQYF. The full variable domain, with the rest looked up from reference TRBV7-3 and TRBJ2-3, is GAGVSQTPSNKVTEKGKYVELRCDPISGHTALYWYRQSLGQGPEFLIYFQGTGAADDSGLPNDRFFAVRPEGSVSTLKIQRTERGDSAVYLCASSRSYQDTQYFGPGTRLTVL.

The rearrangement joins TRBV30 to TRBJ1-4; D is undetermined. Germline V gene lookup returns CDR1 GTSNPN and CDR2 SVGIG (reference sequence). The CDR3 covers 13 residues. V lost 0 bases and J lost 8, with 10 bases in between. The CDR3 reads CAWSVKTGEKLFF. The CDR3, as DNA: TGTGCCTGGAGTGTAAAGACGGGGGAAAAACTGTTTTTT.

The chain is built from TRBV4-3 and TRBJ2-1, with 13 bases that match TRBD2. Trimming at V came to 1 base and at J to 8 bases, leaving 2 bases not matched to a gene. CDR3 length: 15 residues. Germline V gives CDR1 LGHNA, CDR2 YSLEER. This CDR3 reads CASSQGTSGSYEQFF. The CDR3 DNA reads TGCGCCAGCAGCCAAGGGACTAGCGGGAGCTATGAGCAGTTCTTC.

V usage is TRBV7-9 and J usage is TRBJ2-1; 9 positions match TRBD2. The CDR3 is 15 residues long. Germline CDR1 is SEHNR and CDR2 is FQNEAQ (reference sequence). The junction had 6 bases not matched to a gene; V was cut back by 2 bases and J by 7 bases. CDR3 loop: CASSLRKRGANEQFF. The CDR3 region has the DNA TGTGCCAGCAGCTTACGTAAGCGGGGGGCAAATGAGCAGTTCTTC.

This sequence joins TRBV12-5 and TRBJ1-3; the D is unclear. The CDR3 is 16 amino acids. Deletions cut 1 base from V and 0 bases from J, with 10 bases between. CDR1 is LGHNT and CDR2 is FRNRAP in the germline V gene. In nucleotides, the CDR3 is TGTGCTAGTGGTTTGGGGGCGCTCCACTCTGGAAACACCATATATTTT. The encoded protein is CASGLGALHSGNTIYF.

The chain links TRBV5-1 to TRBJ1-1; D unclear. With 4 bases removed from V and 3 bases from J, the gap between germline ends came to 10 bases. From germline, CDR1 is SGHRS and CDR2 YFSETQ. This CDR3 has 13 amino acids. The CDR3 sequence is CASSRSLDTEAFF. The CDR3 coding sequence is TGCGCCAGCAGCCGGAGTTTGGACACTGAAGCTTTCTTT. The full variable domain, its missing parts supplied by reference TRBV5-1 and TRBJ1-1, is KAGVTQTPRYLIKTRGQQVTLSCSPISGHRSVSWYQQTPGQGLQFLFEYFSETQRNKGNFPGRFSGRQFSNSRSEMNVSTLELGDSALYLCASSRSLDTEAFFGQGTRLTVV.

This rearrangement joins TRBV23-1 to TRBJ1-2; maybe TRBD1 (5 bases). TRBV23-1 is flagged as an ORF with uncertain function. Trimming pared 5 bases from V and 0 bases from J, leaving 25 bases between. The CDR3 sequence is 19 residues long. For the CDR3, the DNA is TGCGCCAGCAGTGTCAGGGAACTCGAGTTATGGATAGCTAACTATGGCTACACCTTC. Translation: CASSVRELELWIANYGYTF.

The J gene is TRBJ2-1, the V gene TRBV6-6, with TRBD2 identical over 13 bases. V shed 2 bases, J shed 9 bases, and the junction held 7 bases outside the gene matches. Germline CDR1 is MNHNY and CDR2 is SVGAGI (reference sequence). The CDR3 contains 16 residues. The CDR3 loop is CASSYTTSGREGEQFF. The CDR3 coding sequence is TGTGCCAGCAGTTACACCACTAGCGGGAGGGAGGGTGAGCAGTTCTTC.

The genes are TRBV19 and TRBJ2-4; D might be TRBD1 (8 bases). Between the trimmed V and J ends, which lost 6 bases and 9 bases, there was a span of 15 bases. This CDR3 is 13 amino acids long. CDR1 and CDR2 (germline): LNHDA, SQIVND (reference sequence). CDR3: CASRRTGRGIQYF. The CDR3 region has the DNA TGTGCCAGTAGACGGACAGGGAGGGGCATTCAGTACTTC.

The chain links TRBV7-9 to TRBJ1-2; D ambiguous. The CDR3 totals 11 residues. V gave up 4 bases and J gave up 4 bases, with 4 bases separating them. CDR1 is SEHNR, CDR2 FQNEAQ, per germline (reference sequence). In DNA, the CDR3 is TGTGCCAGCAGCTCAGTCTATGGCTACACCTTC. This gives the protein CASSSVYGYTF.

This clone showed up just once. The germline gene is not matched at one end of the junction; a read error may be the cause. The chain links TRBV12-5 to TRBJ2-7, with 9 bases lining up with TRBD2. The CDR3 sequence is 13 residues long. The germline V gene has CDR1 LGHNT and CDR2 FRNRAP. CDR3 nucleotides: TGTGCTAGTGGTTTGGTACTGGCTAGCGGGGTCGACTTC. Translating it yields CASGLVLASGVDF.

V and J are TRBV28 and TRBJ2-3, with 10 nucleotides matching TRBD2. CDR1 and CDR2 (germline): MDHEN, SYDVKM. The CDR3 extends over 16 amino acids. V gave up 5 bases and J gave up 1 base; unmatched junction bases: 6. CDR3: CASSQLAGPGTDTQYF. The CDR3 bases are TGTGCCAGCAGTCAACTAGCGGGGCCCGGCACAGATACGCAGTATTTT.

The CDR3 sequence: CASRGPPTGSGRAYEQYF. The CDR3 DNA follows: TGTGCCAGCAGGGGACCCCCGACGGGAAGCGGGAGGGCGTACGAGCAGTACTTC. The V call is TRBV2, the J call TRBJ2-7; 10 bases fit TRBD2. CDR3 length equals 18 residues. J gave up 4 bases and V 6 bases, and 18 bases lay outside the gene matches. Germline V lookup: CDR1 SNHLY, CDR2 FYNNEI.

This chain's CDR3 is CASSAQGNTEAFF. The CDR3 nucleotides read TGTGCCAGTAGTGCACAGGGGAACACTGAAGCTTTCTTT. This rearrangement joins TRBV19 to TRBJ1-1, with D tentatively TRBD1 (6 bases). Germline CDR1 and CDR2: LNHDA and SQIVND (reference sequence). Trimming removed 5 bases from V and 1 base from J, with 8 bases in between. CDR3 length equals 13 residues.

This chain uses TRBV6-4 with TRBJ2-1; 11 bases agree with TRBD2. Germline V gene data show CDR1 as MRHNA and CDR2 as SNTAGT. V dropped 3 bases and J dropped 7; count of bases not matched to a gene: 2. The CDR3 totals 14 residues. Here the CDR3 DNA reads TGTGCCAGCAGTGAAGTAGCGGGGGGGAATGAGCAGTTCTTC. It codes for CASSEVAGGNEQFF.